This T cell receptor beta chain stems from a study of shared clonotypes between healthy human individuals (dated by TCRdb to the early 2020s). Study-wide context: Two women and a few men aged 18 to 49 years were included in the cohort. For each donor, CD4 naive and CD4 memory were each given three plates, CD8 naive was given two plates, and CD8 memory was given one plate. To estimate repertoire size and how much clonotypes are shared between individuals, the study performed deep sequencing of blood TCR repertoires from a handful of healthy adults. Libraries were prepared and TCR repertoires were sequenced by different laboratories using diverse techniques, in order to increase sequencing depth and limit assay-specific biases. Leukapheresis yielded between about 0.9 and 10 billion PBMCs per donor.

Worth noting for this clone: Its antigen specificity is not known. Base quality data are lacking; no much larger clone is found one base away.

Healthy HIV-negative adults with no recently reported acute infections or vaccinations were included as donors. Every donor was a Caucasian adult residing in Nashville, Tennessee, USA. CD4+ T cells were enriched through magnetic negative selection, after which naive cells were positively selected on CD45RA and the remaining negative fraction served as the memory subset. After blood collection by leukapheresis, PBMCs were isolated using Ficoll-Histopaque density gradient centrifugation and then cryopreserved in the vapor phase of liquid nitrogen. Analytical flow cytometry was used to check the purity and quantity of each magnetically sorted T cell population. Each sorted fraction had its genomic DNA isolated and then quantified by UV absorbance on a Nanodrop 2000c. Using the deep immunoSEQ assay, multiplex PCR amplified TCR CDR3 regions from genomic DNA. For each cell subset, the extracted genomic DNA was distributed evenly across all wells of several immunoSEQ 96-well plates, and each plate served as one replicate. For sorted subsets, around 200 ng genomic DNA, equal to tens of thousands of T cell genomes, was loaded into each replicate PCR. Purified libraries were quantified with a Qubit 3.0 fluorometer, sized on a Bioanalyzer 2100, and re-quantified with the KAPA Library Quantification kit. A separate single-read 150-cycle Illumina NextSeq 550 flow cell was used to sequence each immunoSEQ 96-well plate. The authors' pipeline ran thus. Because the immunoSEQ output included only junctional sequences and no quality scores, the filtering could not be the same as the filtering used for full-length reads. Sequences were annotated with PyIR, a Python wrapper for IgBLAST v1.9, using IMGT germline references to assign V/J genes and CDR3. Reads were removed for weak V/J assignments (E-value above 1e-6), missing CDR3, stop codons, out-of-frame junctions, or ambiguous translated residues. A V3J clonotype was defined by an identical inferred V gene, J gene, and CDR3 amino acid sequence. The percentage overlap between two repertoires was calculated by dividing the number of shared unique clonotypes by the size of the smaller repertoire. RTK rarefaction, the Chao1 estimator, and Recon v2.1 estimates of unobserved clonotypes were used to assess repertoire richness. Generation probabilities for all TCRbeta clonotypes obtained by the gDNA method from a handful of donors were computed using OLGA. The clones in this table, taken by TCRdb from immuneACCESS, are in-frame only. Not every clone is retained; where verified, under half of the shortfall comes from an unresolved V gene, and the cause of the rest is unknown. That table is the source of V, J and clone size, and D and trimming were worked out from the DNA. The sample table holds 950,000 to 1,200,000 clones, of which around three quarters were seen once. Jointly, the top ten make up 0.7% to 0.95% of the sample.

Cut back by 0 bases and 8 bases, the V and J ends lie 19 bases apart. CDR1 GTSNPN and CDR2 SVGIG are derived from the germline V gene (reference sequence). Its CDR3 holds 15 amino acids, cysteine through phenylalanine. Here the CDR3 DNA is all that survives: 45 bases in frame from base 1. The paper's findings and limits, for the study overall: The genetic and exposure-history diversity represented was limited by the small number of donors. Larger estimated clonotype richness was generally found for naive subsets than for memory subsets. Pairwise subsampling led to the expectation that sequencing depth would affect the degree of clonotype sharing among donors. Sampling was restricted to blood, and TCR repertoires in tissues likely differ from the TCR repertoires found in blood. Incomplete sequencing was indicated by rarefaction of sorted-subset datasets, despite the large sequencing depth. About 5% of naive CD4, roughly 3.6% of naive CD8, approximately 2.2% of memory CD4, and 0.4% of memory CD8 clonotypes were shared across several donors. Compared with non-shared clonotypes, clonotypes shared by all four sorted-subset donors had higher generation probabilities.

This receptor was obtained from a man between 18 and 29 years old in good health. Some clones in this sample may be carry-over from other donors' samples. The V and J segments used are TRBV30 and TRBJ1-2, with a weak D call of TRBD1 (5 bases match). Sequencing input: memory CD4+ T cells from PBMCs. Interpreted using the paper, the cell subset or site label stands for: CD45RA-negative fraction. The nucleotide sequence is given as TGTGCCTGGAGTGTACAACCGGGGACTGCGTCGGGCTACACCTTC. This translates into CAWSVQPGTASGYTF.